These 21 T cell receptor beta chains share one sample of origin, sequenced in a study of shared clonotypes between healthy human individuals. Naive CD8 cells, CD45RO-negative and positively selected for CCR7, excluded terminally differentiated effector memory CD45RA+ cells. The table came from immunoSEQ multiplex PCR; TCRdb's copy has only in-frame clones and leaves some out. The table includes around 2,100,000 clones, approximately 95% detected once. The sample taken for sequencing was naive CD8+ T cells sorted from blood. The receptors derive from a man aged 18 to 29 in good health.

This clone appeared a few times. The CDR3 sequence: CASSFTGGEQYF. The CDR3 region has the DNA TGTGCCAGCAGCTTCACAGGGGGCGAGCAGTACTTC. This chain connects TRBV7-9 to TRBJ2-7; 8 nucleotides agree with TRBD1. CDR1 SEHNR and CDR2 FQNEAQ come from the germline V gene (reference sequence). The CDR3 totals 12 residues. V lost 3 bases to trimming and J lost 6 bases; unmatched junction nucleotides: 1.

This clone appeared a single time. The J gene is TRBJ2-7, the V gene TRBV28, with D perhaps assigned TRBD1 or TRBD2 (5 bases each). With 2 bases removed from V and 4 bases from J, the gap between germline ends came to 15 bases. The V gene's germline CDR1 is MDHEN and CDR2 SYDVKM. The CDR3 runs 15 residues. CDR3 residues: CASSLHRDPEYEQYF. The CDR3 DNA sequence: TGTGCCAGCAGTTTACACCGGGACCCCGAGTACGAGCAGTACTTC.

The genes are TRBV27 and TRBJ2-1, with TRBD1 matching over 7 bases. This CDR3 spans 14 amino acids. The J segment lost 5 bases and the V segment lost 5 bases, leaving 6 bases of the junction unmatched. Germline loops: CDR1 MNHEY, CDR2 SMNVEV (reference sequence). The DNA for the CDR3 is TGTGCCAGCAGTAACAGGGGTCCGAACAATGAGCAGTTCTTC. This gives the protein CASSNRGPNNEQFF.

As concerns this clone: The sample has other DNA sequences that encode this CDR3 too. The gene calls are TRBV7-8 and TRBJ2-7, with D unclear. Deletions cut 1 base from V and 2 bases from J, with 3 bases between. The CDR3 has 12 amino acids. Per the germline V gene, CDR1 is SGHVS and CDR2 is FQNEAQ. The CDR3 reads CASSLVPYEQYF. DNA for the CDR3: TGTGCCAGCAGCTTAGTTCCCTACGAGCAGTACTTC.

This clone came up once. The chain carries TRBV28 and TRBJ1-5, with unresolved D. Germline loops: CDR1 MDHEN, CDR2 SYDVKM. This CDR3 is built from 13 residues. Trimming left V 7 bases short and J 4 bases short, with 11 bases between. The CDR3 sequence: CASIGSSNQPQHF. Written as DNA, the CDR3 is TGTGCCAGCATCGGCAGCTCGAATCAGCCCCAGCATTTT.

The genes are TRBV2 and TRBJ2-5, with 10 bases aligning to TRBD2. The V gene end was trimmed by 1 base and the J gene end by 2 bases; junction bases not matched to a gene: 4. The length of the CDR3 is 16 residues. Germline lookup yields CDR1 SNHLY and CDR2 FYNNEI. This CDR3 is CASSEGPAGGQETQYF. The CDR3 coding sequence is TGTGCCAGCAGTGAAGGACCAGCGGGAGGGCAAGAGACCCAGTACTTC.

The rearrangement joins TRBV7-9 to TRBJ2-7; 7 bases are shared with TRBD1. The ends lost 5 bases at V and 6 bases at J; junction bases unmatched: 10. The CDR3 runs to 14 residues. Germline V CDR1 and CDR2: SEHNR, FQNEAQ (reference sequence). The CDR3 nucleotides are TGTGCCAGCAGCCCCGACAGGGCTGCGGTCGAGCAGTACTTC. Amino acid sequence: CASSPDRAAVEQYF.

This chain connects TRBV7-9 to TRBJ2-3; D remains unclear. The germline V and J ends were trimmed by 6 bases and 5 bases, with 9 bases remaining between them. From germline, CDR1 is SEHNR and CDR2 FQNEAQ (reference sequence). The CDR3 runs to 12 residues. DNA of the CDR3: TGTGCCAGCAGAACTCAGGAAGATACGCAGTATTTT. Its protein is CASRTQEDTQYF.

The chain is built from TRBV6-5 and TRBJ2-6; D is uncertain. Trimming removed 6 bases from V and 1 base from J, with 10 bases in between. CDR3 length equals 15 residues. From germline, CDR1 is MNHEY and CDR2 SVGAGI. The CDR3: CASSPDMSGANVLTF. CDR3 DNA sequence: TGTGCCAGCAGCCCCGACATGTCTGGGGCCAACGTCCTGACTTTC.

The chain carries TRBV29-1 and TRBJ1-4; no definite D call. This CDR3 region has 13 residues. The germline gives CDR1 SQVTM, CDR2 ANQGSEA. The V gene lost 7 bases and the J gene lost 8 bases, with 17 bases spanning the gap. CDR3 bases: TGCAGCGCTTTGACAAGCGGCGAAGAAAAACTGTTTTTT. Translated, it gives CSALTSGEEKLFF.

The V gene is TRBV2, the J gene TRBJ2-3, with 8 bases aligning to TRBD2. The V gene's germline CDR1 is SNHLY and CDR2 FYNNEI. The CDR3 covers 16 residues. Trimming cost V 2 bases and J 6 bases; bases outside gene matches: 10. Here the CDR3 DNA reads TGTGCCAGCAGTGAATTTCCGGGACTAGGAGGGGATACGCAGTATTTT. Translated, it gives CASSEFPGLGGDTQYF.

The J gene is TRBJ2-7, the V gene TRBV10-1; 10 bases are shared with TRBD2. CDR1 WNHNN and CDR2 SYGVQD come from the germline V gene (reference sequence). The V gene end was trimmed by 10 bases and the J gene end by 7 bases; junction bases not matched to a gene: 10. This CDR3 region has 13 residues. The CDR3 here is CATSGLARGEQYF. Written as DNA, the CDR3 is TGCGCCACTTCGGGACTAGCGAGAGGGGAGCAGTACTTC.

CDR3 residues: CASSQPGATEAFF. In DNA form, the CDR3 reads TGTGCCAGCAGCCAACCAGGGGCCACTGAAGCTTTCTTT. The V gene is TRBV7-9, the J gene TRBJ1-1; possible D gene TRBD1, 6 bases. Trimming took 5 bases from V and 4 from J, leaving 11 bases between them. The CDR3 covers 13 residues. Germline CDR1 SEHNR, CDR2 FQNEAQ (reference sequence). Full variable domain (rest looked up from reference TRBV7-9 and TRBJ1-1): DTGVSQNPRHKITKRGQNVTFRCDPISEHNRLYWYRQTLGQGPEFLTYFQNEAQLEKSRLLSDRFSAERPKGSFSTLEIQRTEQGDSAMYLCASSQPGATEAFFGQGTRLTVV.

The rearrangement links TRBV7-9 to TRBJ2-7, with 9 nucleotides matching TRBD2. The J segment lost 4 bases and the V segment lost 3 bases, leaving 4 bases of the junction unmatched. The V gene's germline CDR1 is SEHNR and CDR2 FQNEAQ (reference sequence). The CDR3 totals 14 residues. CDR3 in DNA: TGTGCCAGCAGCTTGTTTACTAGCGGGTACGAGCAGTACTTC. This encodes CASSLFTSGYEQYF.

The chain employs TRBV21-1 and TRBJ1-3. TRBV21-1 is a known pseudogene. The CDR3 extends over 15 amino acids. CDR3 coding DNA: TGTGCCAGCAGCGCCCGTGGGACCGCTGGAAACACCATATATTTT. Amino acids: CASSARGTAGNTIYF.

The chain recombines TRBV19 with TRBJ2-7, with a tentative D call TRBD1 (6 bases). The germline V gene encodes CDR1 LNHDA and CDR2 SQIVND (reference sequence). The V end was cut by 5 bases, the J end by 0 bases, with 20 bases between. The CDR3 spans 17 residues. The CDR3 region is CASSAPGQSFLSYEQYF. The CDR3, as DNA: TGTGCCAGTAGTGCCCCGGGACAAAGTTTCCTCTCCTACGAGCAGTACTTC.

The chain uses TRBV10-1 and TRBJ2-1; D call uncertain. Per the germline V gene, CDR1 is WNHNN and CDR2 is SYGVQD (reference sequence). The CDR3 extends over 14 amino acids. V lost 5 bases and J lost 5, with 13 bases in between. CDR3 protein: CASSRIRRHNEQFF. CDR3 nucleotides: TGCGCCAGCAGTCGGATTAGGCGCCACAATGAGCAGTTCTTC.

The chain uses TRBV5-6 and TRBJ2-2, with 12 bases matching TRBD2. This CDR3 contains 17 residues. The V and J ends lost 0 bases and 8 bases, in that order; junction bases with no gene match: 8. Germline V lookup: CDR1 SGHDT, CDR2 YYEEEE. The CDR3 region is CASSLAPSGRARGELFF. As DNA, the CDR3 is TGTGCCAGCAGCTTGGCCCCTAGCGGGAGGGCCAGAGGGGAGCTGTTTTTT.

This chain links TRBV30 with TRBJ2-1, with TRBD2 matching 11 bases. The CDR3 spans 16 residues. CDR1 and CDR2 (germline): GTSNPN, SVGIG (reference sequence). Trimming removed 1 base from V and 0 bases from J; junction bases left unmatched: 2. This chain's CDR3 is CAWSGGLADSYNEQFF. DNA of the CDR3: TGTGCCTGGAGTGGGGGACTAGCGGACTCCTACAATGAGCAGTTCTTC.

A note on this clone: The sample has other DNA sequences that encode this CDR3 too. The gene calls are TRBV19 and TRBJ2-7; 9 bases are shared with TRBD1. V gave up 9 bases and J gave up 1 base; unmatched junction bases: 7. There are 14 residues in the CDR3. The germline V gene has CDR1 LNHDA and CDR2 SQIVND (reference sequence). This CDR3 is CASKRDRDSYEQYF. The DNA of the CDR3 is TGTGCCAGCAAAAGGGACAGGGATTCCTACGAGCAGTACTTC.

As for this clone: In the same sample, other DNA sequences code for this CDR3. The chain recombines TRBV7-9 with TRBJ1-5; TRBD1 matches 7 bases. Unmatched junction bases numbered 7, after V lost 4 bases and J lost 7 bases. Germline V gene lookup returns CDR1 SEHNR and CDR2 FQNEAQ (reference sequence). The CDR3 has 14 amino acids. CDR3: CASSSGQGEQPQHF. The CDR3 DNA reads as TGTGCCAGCAGCTCCGGGCAGGGGGAGCAGCCCCAGCATTTT. Full variable domain (remainder filled in from reference TRBV7-9 and TRBJ1-5): DTGVSQNPRHKITKRGQNVTFRCDPISEHNRLYWYRQTLGQGPEFLTYFQNEAQLEKSRLLSDRFSAERPKGSFSTLEIQRTEQGDSAMYLCASSSGQGEQPQHFGDGTRLSIL.